The 31 T cell receptor beta chains in this list originate from one sample, sequenced in a study of graft-versus-host responses after intestinal transplantation. Profiled with immunoSEQ multiplex PCR; TCRdb holds only in-frame clones, not every one. The sample holds fewer than 85,000 clones, about 87% seen once. Their target antigens are unknown. The sample in question was unstimulated CD4+ T cells sorted from spleen or lymph node cells, obtained before transplant. Every receptor here comes from a human donor who was the organ donor for an intestinal transplant.

This clone is a singleton in its sample. J is TRBJ2-5 and V is TRBV7-2; 7 nucleotides line up with TRBD2. Germline loops: CDR1 SGHTA, CDR2 FQGNSA. V shed 4 bases and J 4 bases; nucleotides not matched to a gene: 6. There are 14 residues in the CDR3. The CDR3 region is CASSSGLVPETQYF. The CDR3, as DNA: TGTGCCAGCAGCTCAGGACTAGTCCCAGAGACCCAGTACTTC.

The gene calls are TRBV10-3 and TRBJ2-1; 10 bases are shared with TRBD1. J lost 6 bases, V lost 6 bases, and 8 bases had no gene match. The V gene's germline CDR1 is ENHRY and CDR2 SYGVKD. The CDR3 consists of 15 residues. CDR3 sequence: CAIREDRGLFNEQFF. The CDR3 region has the DNA TGTGCCATCAGAGAAGACAGGGGGCTATTCAATGAGCAGTTCTTC.

V usage is TRBV18 and J usage is TRBJ1-4, with D maybe TRBD1 (5 bases). This CDR3 is built from 14 residues. The germline CDR1 and CDR2 sequences are KGHSH and LQKENI. Trimming pared 3 bases from V and 6 bases from J, leaving 11 bases between. CDR3 loop: CASSPPGRDEKLFF. The DNA for the CDR3 is TGTGCCAGCTCACCGCCAGGGCGAGATGAAAAACTGTTTTTT.

V usage is TRBV7-2 and J usage is TRBJ1-1; D is unclear. V shed 1 base and J shed 0 bases, with 12 bases lying between them. The CDR3 is 16 amino acids. Germline CDR1 is SGHTA and CDR2 is FQGNSA. The CDR3 sequence is CASSLESDILNTEAFF. The DNA for the CDR3 is TGTGCCAGCAGCTTAGAGTCAGACATTTTGAACACTGAAGCTTTCTTT.

The J gene is TRBJ2-1, the V gene TRBV6-5; D gene ambiguous. Germline V gene sequence: CDR1 MNHEY, CDR2 SVGAGI. V was clipped by 0 bases and J by 3 bases, with 6 bases between them. There are 14 residues in the CDR3. CDR3 nucleotides: TGTGCCAGCAGTTACTCCCCGGTCTACAATGAGCAGTTCTTC. As protein: CASSYSPVYNEQFF.

The rearrangement uses TRBV30 and TRBJ1-6, with D possibly being TRBD1 (5 bases). In germline, CDR1 is GTSNPN, CDR2 SVGIG (reference sequence). The CDR3 contains 12 residues. V shed 3 bases and J shed 7 bases, with 7 bases lying between them. CDR3 sequence reads: CAWRDKNSPLHF. CDR3 nucleotides: TGTGCCTGGAGGGACAAAAATTCACCCCTCCACTTT.

The chain combines TRBV27 with TRBJ2-2; the match to TRBD2 covers 11 bases. CDR1 and CDR2 (germline): MNHEY, SMNVEV (reference sequence). V lost 2 bases and J lost 0; bases outside the gene matches: 8. CDR3 length: 19 residues. In DNA, the CDR3 is TGTGCCAGCAGTTTAAGGATGGCTAGCGGGGGGCCGAACACCGGGGAGCTGTTTTTT. It translates to CASSLRMASGGPNTGELFF.

The chain employs TRBV18 and TRBJ1-5, with TRBD1 matching over 10 bases. CDR1 KGHSH and CDR2 LQKENI come from the germline V gene. The CDR3 consists of 16 residues. J was trimmed by 3 bases and V by 3 bases; bases with no gene match: 5. CDR3 region: CASSPRGQGDNQPQHF. For the CDR3, the DNA is TGTGCCAGCTCACCGCGCGGACAGGGGGACAATCAGCCCCAGCATTTT.

This clone was observed once. The V gene is TRBV7-8, the J gene TRBJ1-5; 7 positions match TRBD1. The germline V gene encodes CDR1 SGHVS and CDR2 FQNEAQ. The CDR3 has 16 amino acids. V shed 3 bases, J shed 0 bases, and the junction held 5 bases outside the gene matches. CDR3 amino acids: CASSFYDRDSNQPQHF. The CDR3 DNA is TGTGCCAGCAGCTTCTACGACAGGGATAGCAATCAGCCCCAGCATTTT.

The chain couples TRBV2 to TRBJ2-5; TRBD2 matches at 12 bases. The V segment lost 0 bases and the J segment 2 bases; nucleotides outside the gene matches: 7. CDR1 and CDR2 from the germline V gene are SNHLY and FYNNEI. The CDR3 is made up of 18 amino acids. The CDR3, as DNA: TGTGCCAGCAGTGAAGCGCTACTAGCGGGGGGTTCACAAGAGACCCAGTACTTC. Protein product: CASSEALLAGGSQETQYF.

The CDR3 sequence is CASSLDGGREVFYGYTF. The CDR3 DNA is TGTGCCAGCAGCTTAGACGGCGGGAGGGAGGTATTCTATGGCTACACCTTC. The rearrangement uses TRBV13 and TRBJ1-2, with D hard to call. This CDR3 region has 17 residues. CDR1 PRHDT and CDR2 FYEKMQ come from the germline V gene (reference sequence). V lost 1 base, J lost 4 bases, and 19 bases lay in between.

The rearrangement uses TRBV28 and TRBJ1-2, with D unclear. The CDR3 has 12 residues. V lost 9 bases and J 1 base, leaving 9 bases between the germline ends. Germline CDR1 reads MDHEN; CDR2 reads SYDVKM. The CDR3 bases are TGTGCCAGTAACCGGGTTAACTATGGCTACACCTTC. Amino acid sequence: CASNRVNYGYTF.

The chain's CDR3 is CASSLGHGAGRYQETQYF. DNA of the CDR3: TGTGCCAGCAGCTTGGGACACGGGGCGGGGAGGTACCAAGAGACCCAGTACTTC. The genes are TRBV5-4 and TRBJ2-5; D is possibly TRBD2 (6 bases). The V end was cut by 0 bases, the J end by 0 bases, with 18 bases between. Germline V CDR1 and CDR2: SGHNT, YYREEE (reference sequence). CDR3 length: 18 amino acids.

This clone occurred a few times. The J gene is TRBJ1-5, the V gene TRBV6-6; no firm D call. This CDR3 is built from 12 residues. The V gene lost 6 bases and the J gene lost 3 bases, with 6 bases spanning the gap. The germline CDR1 and CDR2 sequences are MNHNY and SVGAGI (reference sequence). CDR3 residues: CASSRDNQPQHF. CDR3 coding DNA: TGTGCCAGCAGCCGCGACAATCAGCCCCAGCATTTT.

J is TRBJ2-2 and V is TRBV5-1; 8 bases align to TRBD1. V lost 0 bases and J lost 2; bases outside the gene matches: 3. The germline V gene has CDR1 SGHRS and CDR2 YFSETQ. CDR3 size: 16 residues. The DNA of the CDR3 is TGCGCCAGCAGCTTGGGACAGGGGACCAACACCGGGGAGCTGTTTTTT. This codes for CASSLGQGTNTGELFF.

The chain carries TRBV7-3 and TRBJ1-2; TRBD1 agrees at 9 bases. CDR3 length: 15 residues. Germline lookup yields CDR1 SGHTA and CDR2 FQGTGA. Trimming cost V 2 bases and J 4 bases; bases outside gene matches: 5. The CDR3 sequence is CASSLAGQGAYGYTF. CDR3 nucleotides: TGTGCCAGCAGCTTAGCGGGACAGGGTGCCTATGGCTACACCTTC.

The J gene is TRBJ2-3, the V gene TRBV30, with 7 bases matching TRBD2. Germline-derived CDR1 and CDR2 are GTSNPN and SVGIG (reference sequence). This CDR3 has 16 residues. V was pared by 1 base and J by 4 bases, with 11 bases of the junction left unmatched. In DNA form, the CDR3 reads TGTGCCTGGAGTGGTCTCCTTGCGGGGGTTTCAGATACGCAGTATTTT. Translating gives CAWSGLLAGVSDTQYF.

The V gene is TRBV6-5, the J gene TRBJ1-5; D uncertain. The V end lost 4 bases, the J end lost 3 bases, and 10 bases lay between the germline ends. The CDR3 extends over 14 amino acids. Germline CDR1 and CDR2: MNHEY and SVGAGI. This CDR3 reads CASSSGLINQPQHF. The CDR3 DNA follows: TGTGCCAGCAGTTCCGGACTGATCAATCAGCCCCAGCATTTT.

The CDR3 sequence: CASSESGGRPSGNTIYF. The DNA for the CDR3 is TGTGCCAGCAGTGAAAGTGGAGGGAGGCCCTCTGGAAACACCATATATTTT. The chain recombines TRBV25-1 with TRBJ1-3; D call uncertain. CDR3 length: 17 residues. Trimming took off 2 bases at V and 0 bases at J, with 14 bases between the two ends. Germline assignment: CDR1 MGHDK and CDR2 SYGVNS.

CDR3 amino acids: CASSRDRVRNTEAFF. CDR3 sequence (DNA): TGCGCCAGCAGCCGGGACAGGGTGAGGAACACTGAAGCTTTCTTT. This chain connects TRBV5-1 to TRBJ1-1; 9 positions agree with TRBD1. The CDR3 has 15 residues. Per the germline V gene, CDR1 is SGHRS and CDR2 is YFSETQ. V lost 4 bases, J lost 1 base, and 5 bases stayed unmatched.

The V gene is TRBV19, the J gene TRBJ2-3; D is uncertain. This CDR3 has 14 residues. The V end lost 7 bases, the J end lost 1 base, and 12 bases lay between the germline ends. The germline gives CDR1 LNHDA, CDR2 SQIVND (reference sequence). As DNA, the CDR3 is TGTGCCAGTACCGTCGGTAGTGGCACAGATACGCAGTATTTT. Its protein is CASTVGSGTDTQYF.

This clone has a handful of counts. The V call is TRBV7-2, the J call TRBJ1-1; no clear D. Trimming shortened V by 5 bases and J by 4 bases, and 14 bases separated the two germline ends. The CDR3 is 14 residues long. Germline CDR1 SGHTA, CDR2 FQGNSA. The CDR3 bases are TGTGCCAGCAGCCCTCAGGCTTACGGCACTGAAGCTTTCTTT. It is translated as CASSPQAYGTEAFF.

The chain joins TRBV28 to TRBJ1-2; a weak D match, TRBD1 (6 bases). CDR1 and CDR2 (germline): MDHEN, SYDVKM. The CDR3 has 15 residues. V lost 6 bases and J lost 2, with 16 bases in between. The CDR3 here is CASSVPDSSNYGYTF. CDR3 coding DNA: TGTGCCAGCAGCGTGCCGGACAGTTCAAACTATGGCTACACCTTC.

The chain combines TRBV19 with TRBJ2-2, with D maybe TRBD2 (5 bases). This CDR3 has 15 amino acids. V shed 3 bases and J shed 4 bases, with 12 bases lying between them. The germline V gene encodes CDR1 LNHDA and CDR2 SQIVND (reference sequence). CDR3 DNA sequence: TGTGCCAGTAGTATGGGAGCGGCGGCCACCGGGGAGCTGTTTTTT. It codes for CASSMGAAATGELFF.

This clone came up a few times. CDR3 DNA sequence: TGTGCCAGCAGCTTATCCCCGCAGGGGGACAGGACTAATGAAAAACTGTTTTTT. Amino acid sequence: CASSLSPQGDRTNEKLFF. This chain uses TRBV7-6 with TRBJ1-4; TRBD1 aligns across 8 bases. CDR3 length equals 18 residues. Germline V lookup: CDR1 SGHVS, CDR2 FNYEAQ. After removal of 2 bases from V and 2 bases from J, the junction contained 10 bases not matched to a gene. Full variable domain (outside the CDR3, taken from reference TRBV7-6 and TRBJ1-4): GAGVSQSPRYKVTKRGQDVALRCDPISGHVSLYWYRQALGQGPEFLTYFNYEAQQDKSGLPNDRFSAERPEGSISTLTIQRTEQRDSAMYRCASSLSPQGDRTNEKLFFGSGTQLSVL.

This rearrangement joins TRBV9 to TRBJ1-1; D ambiguous. V was clipped by 1 base and J by 3 bases, with 4 bases between them. The CDR3 runs to 12 residues. Germline CDR1 is SGDLS and CDR2 is YYNGEE. Here the CDR3 reads CASSVRDTEAFF. In DNA form, the CDR3 reads TGTGCCAGCAGCGTACGGGACACTGAAGCTTTCTTT.

This chain connects TRBV28 to TRBJ2-5, with a possible D match to TRBD1 (7 bases). The CDR3 sequence is 13 residues long. V was cut by 8 bases and J by 5 bases, with 15 bases left in between. Germline CDR1 is MDHEN and CDR2 is SYDVKM. CDR3 nucleotides: TGTGCCAGCGGGGGGCTCAGGGGGGAGACCCAGTACTTC. It is translated as CASGGLRGETQYF. Using reference TRBV28 and TRBJ2-5 for the parts outside the CDR3, the full variable domain is DVKVTQSSRYLVKRTGEKVFLECVQDMDHENMFWYRQDPGLGLRLIYFSYDVKMKEKGDIPEGYSVSREKKERFSLILESASTNQTSMYLCASGGLRGETQYFGPGTRLLVL.

The gene calls are TRBV7-2 and TRBJ1-6; 11 positions agree with TRBD1. The CDR3 length is 17 residues. The V gene end was trimmed by 0 bases and the J gene end by 7 bases; junction bases not matched to a gene: 5. Germline V gene data show CDR1 as SGHTA and CDR2 as FQGNSA. In nucleotides, the CDR3 is TGTGCCAGCAGCTTAGCCGGGACAGGGGGTCTAAATTCACCCCTCCACTTT. Amino acid sequence: CASSLAGTGGLNSPLHF.

This clone was seen only a few times. V usage is TRBV5-1 and J usage is TRBJ2-5, with D unclear. This CDR3 comprises 13 residues. Germline-derived CDR1 and CDR2 are SGHRS and YFSETQ. V lost 5 bases and J lost 4, with 12 bases in between. CDR3 protein: CASRKSPGETQYF. In nucleotides, the CDR3 is TGCGCCAGCAGAAAGAGTCCGGGAGAGACCCAGTACTTC.

The chain has TRBV28 and TRBJ1-5; 7 nucleotides match TRBD1. The CDR3 runs to 14 residues. CDR1 is MDHEN, CDR2 SYDVKM, per germline. V was pared by 3 bases and J by 7 bases, with 6 bases of the junction left unmatched. The CDR3 DNA reads as TGTGCCAGCAGTTTCCCAGGGGGACGGCAGCCCCAGCATTTT. This sequence encodes CASSFPGGRQPQHF.

The chain joins TRBV30 to TRBJ2-3; TRBD2 matches at 11 bases. The CDR3 spans 15 residues. From germline, CDR1 is GTSNPN and CDR2 SVGIG (reference sequence). Trimming at V came to 1 base and at J to 0 bases, leaving 0 bases not matched to a gene. DNA of the CDR3: TGTGCCTGGAGTGGACTAGCGGGGAGCACAGATACGCAGTATTTT. Translated, it gives CAWSGLAGSTDTQYF.